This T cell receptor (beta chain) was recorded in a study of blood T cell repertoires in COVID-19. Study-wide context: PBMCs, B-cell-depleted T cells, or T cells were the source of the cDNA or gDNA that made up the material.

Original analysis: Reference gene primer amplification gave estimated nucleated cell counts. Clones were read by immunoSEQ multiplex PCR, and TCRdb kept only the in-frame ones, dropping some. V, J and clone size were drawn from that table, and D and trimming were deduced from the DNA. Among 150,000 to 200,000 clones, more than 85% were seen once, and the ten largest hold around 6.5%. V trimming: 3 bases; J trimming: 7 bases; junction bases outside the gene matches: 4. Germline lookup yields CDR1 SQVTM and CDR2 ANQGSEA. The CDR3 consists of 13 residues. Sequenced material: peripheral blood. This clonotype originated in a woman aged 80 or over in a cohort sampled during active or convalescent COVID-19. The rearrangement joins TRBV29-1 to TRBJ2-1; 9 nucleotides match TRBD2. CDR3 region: CSVDRLAGNEQFF. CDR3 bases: TGCAGCGTTGACCGGCTAGCGGGGAATGAGCAGTTCTTC.